Described below is a single T cell receptor beta chain sequence and its context. The CDR3 has 16 amino acids. Germline lookup yields CDR1 SNHLY and CDR2 FYNNEI. V trimming: 7 bases; J trimming: 4 bases; junction bases outside the gene matches: 8. This sample is part of a study of shared clonotypes between healthy human individuals. The assay was immunoSEQ multiplex PCR, and TCRdb's table has in-frame clones only and misses some. The repertoire holds about a million clones, 70% to 85% seen once, with 0.7% to 0.95% in the top ten. Donation came from healthy HIV-negative adults that had no recent acute infections or vaccinations. In the CD4+ fraction, cells were divided into CD45RA+ naive and CD45RA-negative memory subsets.

J is TRBJ2-2 and V is TRBV2; TRBD2 agrees at 11 bases. The origin of this receptor is a man between 18 and 35 years old in good health. Some clones in this sample may be carry-over from other donors' samples. Material for sequencing was memory CD4+ T cells from PBMCs. Subset given: CD45RA-negative fraction. CDR3 DNA: TGTGCCAGCACCCCCCGCCTAGCGGGAGGCACCGGGGAGCTGTTTTTT. This encodes CASTPRLAGGTGELFF.